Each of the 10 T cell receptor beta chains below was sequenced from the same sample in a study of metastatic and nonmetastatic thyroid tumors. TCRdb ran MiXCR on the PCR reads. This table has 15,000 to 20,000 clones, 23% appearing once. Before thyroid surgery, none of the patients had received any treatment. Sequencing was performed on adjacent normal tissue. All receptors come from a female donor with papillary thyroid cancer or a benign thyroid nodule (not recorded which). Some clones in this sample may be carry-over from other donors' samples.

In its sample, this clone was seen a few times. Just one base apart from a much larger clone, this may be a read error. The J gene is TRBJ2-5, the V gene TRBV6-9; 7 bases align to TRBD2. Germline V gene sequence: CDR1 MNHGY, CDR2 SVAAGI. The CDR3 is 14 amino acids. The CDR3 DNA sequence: TGTGCCAGCAGTTTGACTAGCTTGTTGAAGACCCAATACTTC. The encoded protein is CASSLTSLLKTQYF.

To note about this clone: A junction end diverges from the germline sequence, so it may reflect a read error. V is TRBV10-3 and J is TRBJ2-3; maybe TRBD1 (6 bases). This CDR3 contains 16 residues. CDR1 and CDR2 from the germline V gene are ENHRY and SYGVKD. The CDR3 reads CAISQCRGRSTDTQYF. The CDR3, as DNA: TGTGCCATCAGCCAATGCAGGGGAAGGAGCACGGATACGCAGTATTTT.

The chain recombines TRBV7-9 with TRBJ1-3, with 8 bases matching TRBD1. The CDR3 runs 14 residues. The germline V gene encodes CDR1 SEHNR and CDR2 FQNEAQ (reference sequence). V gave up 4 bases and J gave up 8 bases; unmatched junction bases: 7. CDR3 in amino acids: CASSSPGQGDTIYF. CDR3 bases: TGTGCCAGCAGCTCACCTGGACAGGGAGACACCATATATTTT.

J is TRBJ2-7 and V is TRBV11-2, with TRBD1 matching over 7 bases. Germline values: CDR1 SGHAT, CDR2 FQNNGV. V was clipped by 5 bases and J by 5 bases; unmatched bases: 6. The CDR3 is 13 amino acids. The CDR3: CASSTRQGHEQYF. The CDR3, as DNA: TGTGCCAGCAGCACCAGACAGGGCCACGAGCAGTACTTC.

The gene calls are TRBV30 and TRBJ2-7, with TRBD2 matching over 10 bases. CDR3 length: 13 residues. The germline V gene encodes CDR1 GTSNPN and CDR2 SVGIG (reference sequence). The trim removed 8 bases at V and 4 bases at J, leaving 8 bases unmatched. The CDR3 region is CAGGLAETYEQYF. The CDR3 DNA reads TGTGCCGGTGGACTAGCGGAAACGTACGAGCAGTACTTC.

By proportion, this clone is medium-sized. CDR3 DNA: TGTGCCAGCAGCTTGACAGGGCGCTACGAGCAGTACTTC. Encoded protein: CASSLTGRYEQYF. This chain links TRBV11-2 with TRBJ2-7, with 7 bases lining up with TRBD1. CDR3 length: 13 residues. V was pared by 3 bases and J by 3 bases, with 2 bases of the junction left unmatched. The germline V gene encodes CDR1 SGHAT and CDR2 FQNNGV. The variable domain in full, with the rest retrieved from reference TRBV11-2 and TRBJ2-7, is EAGVAQSPRYKIIEKRQSVAFWCNPISGHATLYWYQQILGQGPKLLIQFQNNGVVDDSQLPKDRFSAERLKGVDSTLKIQPAKLEDSAVYLCASSLTGRYEQYFGPGTRLTVT.

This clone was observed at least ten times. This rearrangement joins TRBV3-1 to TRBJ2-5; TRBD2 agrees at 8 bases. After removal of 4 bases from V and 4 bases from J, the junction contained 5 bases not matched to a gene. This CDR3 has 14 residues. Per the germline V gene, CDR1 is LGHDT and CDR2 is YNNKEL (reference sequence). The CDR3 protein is CASSPTTSGETQYF. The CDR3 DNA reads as TGTGCCAGCAGCCCGACCACTAGCGGAGAGACCCAGTACTTC.

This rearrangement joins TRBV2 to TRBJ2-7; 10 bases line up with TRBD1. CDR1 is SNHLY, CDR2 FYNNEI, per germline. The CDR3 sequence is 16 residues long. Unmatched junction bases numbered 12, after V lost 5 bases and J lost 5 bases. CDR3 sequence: CASSQGPGQGPHEQYF. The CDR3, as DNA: TGTGCCAGCAGTCAAGGCCCGGGACAGGGGCCCCACGAGCAGTACTTC.

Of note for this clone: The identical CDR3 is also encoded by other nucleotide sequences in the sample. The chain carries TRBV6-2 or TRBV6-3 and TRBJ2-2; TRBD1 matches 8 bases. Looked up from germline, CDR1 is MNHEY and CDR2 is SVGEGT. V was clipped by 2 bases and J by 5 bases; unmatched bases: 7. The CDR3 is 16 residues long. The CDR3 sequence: CASSYPRTGGTGELFF. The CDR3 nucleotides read TGTGCCAGCAGTTACCCTCGCACAGGGGGAACCGGGGAGCTGTTTTTT.

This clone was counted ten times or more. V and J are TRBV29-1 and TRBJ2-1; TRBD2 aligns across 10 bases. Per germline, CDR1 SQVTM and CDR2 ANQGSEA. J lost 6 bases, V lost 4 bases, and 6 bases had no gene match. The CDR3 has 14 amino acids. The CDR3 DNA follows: TGCAGCGTTGGGCCTAGCGGGAGTTTCAATGAGCAGTTCTTC. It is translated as CSVGPSGSFNEQFF.